The sequence of this T cell receptor (beta chain) was determined in a study of shared T cell receptors in the human thymus. Profiling relied on immunoSEQ multiplex PCR, and the TCRdb table lists in-frame clones only, not all of them. The sample gives around 730,000 clones, 70% to 90% of which show up once; over 0.008% is in the top ten. The CDR3 runs to 14 residues. Germline CDR1 reads MGHDK; CDR2 reads SYGVNS. Trimming cost V 3 bases and J 1 base; bases outside gene matches: 2. The same specimen was also included in a second study, on human thymus T cells.

The clonotype originates from a girl younger than two with a congenital heart defect. The V and J genes are TRBV25-1 and TRBJ2-5; 7 bases agree with TRBD2. Sequencing was done on a sample of thymocytes. The CDR3 protein is CASSDPGGQETQYF. The CDR3 DNA reads as TGTGCCAGCAGTGATCCGGGGGGCCAAGAGACCCAGTACTTC.